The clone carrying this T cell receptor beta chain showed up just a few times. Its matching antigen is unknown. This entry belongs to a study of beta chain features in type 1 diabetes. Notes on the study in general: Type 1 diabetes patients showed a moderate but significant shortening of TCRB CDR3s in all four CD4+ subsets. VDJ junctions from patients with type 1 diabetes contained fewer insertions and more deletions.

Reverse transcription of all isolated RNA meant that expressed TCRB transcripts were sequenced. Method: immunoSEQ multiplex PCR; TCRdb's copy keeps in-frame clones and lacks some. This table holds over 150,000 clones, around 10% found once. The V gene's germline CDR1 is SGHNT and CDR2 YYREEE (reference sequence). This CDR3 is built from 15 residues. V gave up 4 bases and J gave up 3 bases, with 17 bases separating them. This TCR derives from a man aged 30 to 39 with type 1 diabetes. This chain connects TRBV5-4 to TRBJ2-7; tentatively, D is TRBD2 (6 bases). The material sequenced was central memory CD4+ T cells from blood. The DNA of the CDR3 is TGTGCCAGCAGCCCCCAGGGAGGCCCCTACTACGAGCAGTACTTC. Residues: CASSPQGGPYYEQYF.